This T cell receptor beta chain was documented in a study of HIV-infected patients and healthy controls (dated by TCRdb to the mid-2010s). The library came from 5' RACE. TCRdb names Illumina MiSeq as the instrument used. The public reads were quality trimmed at Q25 with fastp and then assembled into clones with MiXCR by TCRdb, keeping productive beta chains. Every entry covers one CDR3 protein and lists the most common genes and DNA from its rows. Within this sample are 15,000 to 20,000 distinct CDR3 sequences, with less than 20% of them counted one time only. Roughly 25% of the sample is held by the ten biggest clonotypes. This clonotype was seen many times. Its antigen target is currently unknown. No clone much larger than this one lies a single base away; base qualities are absent. According to the germline V gene (reference sequence), CDR1 reads MNHNY and CDR2 reads SVGAGI. The CDR3 numbers 17 residues from cysteine through phenylalanine. Only the CDR3 DNA stays, 51 bases, in frame from base 1. At the junction V is shortened by 6 bases and J by 2 bases, with 23 bases in between.

Sequencing was performed on CD8+ T cells from blood. This TCR derives from a human donor in good health. The rearrangement joined TRBV6-6 to TRBJ2-7, with the D segment identity uncertain. The DNA sequence is as follows: TGTGCCAGCAGCGTGGCCCTTTCGCGCGGTGCCCCCTACGAGCAGTACTTC. Its product reads: CASSVALSRGAPYEQYF.